These T cell receptor beta chains were read from a single sample in a study of T-cell reconstitution after alpha-beta-depleted transplantation in children. TCRdb redid the calling of the PCR reads with MiXCR, one entry per CDR3 protein. The data hold approximately 640,000 distinct CDR3 sequences, with about 15% observed a single time. The source was PBMCs from the stem cell graft donor, collected from the stem cell graft. The source is a human donor who donated a stem cell graft to a child with acute myeloid leukemia. Both conserved end residues are part of each CDR3. The D gene is left open where the match is weak. Size tells how often a clone was seen (once, few, many) or the class of an expanded clone, and some rows leave it out.

j_call clone_size d_call v_call cdr3_nt cdr3_aa
TRBJ2-1 - - TRBV15 TGTGCCACCAGCGTCGGGTGGCGAAGGAGGGGCAACAATGAGCAGTTCTTC CATSVGWRRRGNNEQFF
TRBJ1-3 many - TRBV12-3/TRBV12-4 TGTGCCAGCAGTTTAAGAACAGGGCCCTGGGGCACCATATATTTT CASSLRTGPWGTIYF
TRBJ1-1 many - TRBV20-1 TGCAGTGCTAGAAAGGCTGAAGCTTTCTTT CSARKAEAFF
TRBJ1-1 - - TRBV28 TGTGCCAGCAGCTCTTGGGTCTACTCGGGGAACACTGAAGCTTTCTTT CASSSWVYSGNTEAFF
TRBJ1-1 many - TRBV29-1 TGCAGCGTTTTAACAGGGACAGAAGCTTTCTTT CSVLTGTEAFF
TRBJ2-3 few - TRBV27 TGTGCCAGCAGACTAACAGGGACAGATACGCAGTATTTT CASRLTGTDTQYF
TRBJ2-1 - TRBD1 TRBV7-9 TGTGCCAGCAGCCTCGACCCGGGACAGGGCTACAATGAGCAGTTCTTC CASSLDPGQGYNEQFF
TRBJ2-7 - - TRBV11-3 TGTGCCAGCAGCTTAGGAGGGCCCACCGTTGGCGGCGAGCAGTACTTC CASSLGGPTVGGEQYF
TRBJ2-7 - TRBD1 TRBV12-3/TRBV12-4 TGTGCCAGCAGTTTGACAGGGGGTTACTACGAGCAGTACTTC CASSLTGGYYEQYF
TRBJ2-1 - - TRBV7-9 TGTGCCAGGGCTCGGGGGGCCCCTCCTGACAATGAGCAGTTCTTC CARARGAPPDNEQFF
TRBJ1-1 many TRBD1 TRBV12-3/TRBV12-4 TGTGCCAGCAGTTTATTAGGGGGCGAGGGTGAAGCTTTCTTT CASSLLGGEGEAFF
TRBJ2-3 - TRBD1 TRBV7-8 TGTGCCAGCAGCTTAGATAGGCAGGGGGCCGCAGATACGCAGTATTTT CASSLDRQGAADTQYF
TRBJ2-1 many - TRBV25-1 TGTGCCAGCAGTGAGGGACCGAACAATGAGCAGTTCTTC CASSEGPNNEQFF
TRBJ2-5 few TRBD1 TRBV7-2 TGTGCCAGCAGCCTTACAGGAGGGGACAGGGGGGAGACCCAGTACTTC CASSLTGGDRGETQYF
TRBJ2-1 many - TRBV6-2/TRBV6-3 TGTGCCAGCAGTCTCCGAAACTACGAGCAGTTCTTC CASSLRNYEQFF
TRBJ1-5 - - TRBV5-1 TGCGCCAGCAGCTTGGCTGGGGACGAGGGTCAGCCCCAGCATTTT CASSLAGDEGQPQHF
TRBJ2-3 - TRBD2 TRBV28 TGTGCCAGCAGGAGCGGGGGGACTAGCACAGATACGCAGTATTTT CASRSGGTSTDTQYF
TRBJ1-1 - - TRBV7-9 TGTGCCAGCAGCTTCGGGGGGTCCAGCGCTGAAGCTTTCTTT CASSFGGSSAEAFF
TRBJ2-2 - - TRBV4-3 TGCGCCAGCAGCCAGCAGGGCACCGGGGAGCTGTTTTTT CASSQQGTGELFF
TRBJ1-2 many - TRBV4-3 TGCGCCAGCAGCCAAGGCAGGGAAAACTATGGCTACACCTTC CASSQGRENYGYTF
TRBJ1-6 few - TRBV12-3/TRBV12-4 TGTGCCAGCAGTACGAGTCGCAGGGGAGATTCACCCCTCCACTTT CASSTSRRGDSPLHF
TRBJ1-5 few - TRBV20-1 TGCAGTGCTAGCTCAGGACAGAATCAGCCCCAGCATTTT CSASSGQNQPQHF
TRBJ2-1 many - TRBV20-1 TGCAGTGCTAGAGGTTCCCCCGGTGAGCAGTTCTTC CSARGSPGEQFF
TRBJ2-3 - TRBD2 TRBV12-3/TRBV12-4 TGTGCCAGCAGTTTGCTAGCGTCCGGGGGGGATACGCAGTATTTT CASSLLASGGDTQYF
TRBJ2-1 - TRBD1 TRBV27 TGTGCCAGCACCGGGACAGGGGGCCACAATGAGCAGTTCTTC CASTGTGGHNEQFF
TRBJ2-1 - - TRBV11-2 TGTGCCAGCAGCTTACCAAGGGGACTCTCCGTCTCCTACAATGAGCAGTTCTTC CASSLPRGLSVSYNEQFF
TRBJ1-6 few - TRBV7-9 TGTGCCAGCAGCTTAGGGTTGGCAGGGAATTCACCCCTCCACTTT CASSLGLAGNSPLHF
TRBJ2-2 - - TRBV2 TGTGCCAGCAGAGGGACACTTAACACCGGGGAGCTGTTTTTT CASRGTLNTGELFF
TRBJ2-5 many - TRBV20-1 TGCAGTGTTTACGGGACTCTCCAAGAGACCCAGTACTTC CSVYGTLQETQYF
TRBJ1-6 many - TRBV5-1 TGCGCCAGCAGCTTGGGACAGTCCAATTCACCCCTCCACTTT CASSLGQSNSPLHF
TRBJ2-6 - TRBD1 TRBV5-6 TGTGCCAGCAGCTTGTCGACAGGGCACATTTCTGGGGCCAACGTCCTGACTTTC CASSLSTGHISGANVLTF
TRBJ1-4 - - TRBV5-5 TGTGCCAGCAGCTTGGATTCTAATGAAAAACTGTTTTTT CASSLDSNEKLFF
TRBJ1-2 - TRBD1 TRBV29-1 TGCAGCACAGCACAGGGGGGGGGCTACACCTTC CSTAQGGGYTF
TRBJ1-4 many - TRBV20-1 TGCAGTGCCGCGGACGGGAATGAAAAACTGTTTTTT CSAADGNEKLFF
TRBJ1-5 few TRBD1 TRBV6-1 TGTGCCAGCAGTCCCGACAGGGTCTCACATTTTGCCGATCAGCCCCAGCATTTT CASSPDRVSHFADQPQHF
TRBJ1-3 - - TRBV20-1 TGCAGTGCCACGACAGCCCAAAGAAACACCATATATTTT CSATTAQRNTIYF
TRBJ1-1 few - TRBV5-1 TGCGCCAGCAGCTTCGTGGGGGCTGAAGCTTTCTTT CASSFVGAEAFF
TRBJ2-3 few TRBD1 TRBV5-1 TGCGCCAGCAGCCCCGACAGGGTAATAGATACGCAGTATTTT CASSPDRVIDTQYF
TRBJ2-5 - - TRBV25-1 TGTGCCAGCAGGAAGGGCTTAGGGGGAGTCGGCGAGACCCAGTACTTC CASRKGLGGVGETQYF
TRBJ2-1 - - TRBV30 TGTGCCTGGAGGGACGTCGCTGAGCAGTTCTTC CAWRDVAEQFF
TRBJ2-3 - - TRBV5-1 TGCGCCAGCAGCCAACAAAACACAGATACGCAGTATTTT CASSQQNTDTQYF
TRBJ2-3 many - TRBV25-1 TGTGCCAGAAGGGCGAGCACAGATACGCAGTATTTT CARRASTDTQYF
TRBJ2-3 many - TRBV6-4 TGTGCCAGCAAAGTGGTGTTCCAGGCAGATACGCAGTATTTT CASKVVFQADTQYF
TRBJ2-3 few - TRBV5-1 TGCGCCAGCAGCTTGAAGGGCTCTGATACGCAGTATTTT CASSLKGSDTQYF
TRBJ1-4 - TRBD1 TRBV7-8 TGTGCCAGCAGCTTAGGTGGGACAGAAAATGAAAAACTGTTTTTT CASSLGGTENEKLFF
TRBJ2-1 - - TRBV2 TGTGCCAGCAGTATAGACAGTAACAATGAGCAGTTCTTC CASSIDSNNEQFF
TRBJ1-4 many - TRBV20-1 TGCAGTGCTAGAGGTCCGGGGGCTGGTAACAAACTGTTTTTT CSARGPGAGNKLFF